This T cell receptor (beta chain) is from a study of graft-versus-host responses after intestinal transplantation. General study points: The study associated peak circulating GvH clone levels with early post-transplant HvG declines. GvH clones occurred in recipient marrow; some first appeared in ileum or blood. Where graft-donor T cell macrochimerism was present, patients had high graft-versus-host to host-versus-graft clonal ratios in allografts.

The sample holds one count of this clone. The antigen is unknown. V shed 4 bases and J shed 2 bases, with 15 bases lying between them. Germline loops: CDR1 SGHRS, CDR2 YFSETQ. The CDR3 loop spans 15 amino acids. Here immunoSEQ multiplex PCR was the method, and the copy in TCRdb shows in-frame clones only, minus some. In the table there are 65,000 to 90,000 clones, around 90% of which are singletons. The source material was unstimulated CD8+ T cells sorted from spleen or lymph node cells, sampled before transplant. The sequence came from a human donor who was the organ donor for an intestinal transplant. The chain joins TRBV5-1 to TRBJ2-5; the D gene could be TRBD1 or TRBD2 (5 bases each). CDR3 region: CASSHGTNLQETQYF. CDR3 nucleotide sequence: TGCGCCAGCAGCCACGGGACCAACCTACAAGAGACCCAGTACTTC.